The present TCR beta chain was sequenced within a study of cytomegalovirus exposure and HLA in healthy donors. This clone showed up just a few times. The junction does not match germline at one end; this may be a read error. CDR3 size: 16 residues. The germline V gene has CDR1 SGHKS and CDR2 YYEKEE (reference sequence). The PCR used 60 Vbeta and 13 Jbeta primers. Assay used: immunoSEQ multiplex PCR; TCRdb lists only in-frame clones, some missing. The sample carries about 160,000 clones, around 83% recorded once. The chain links TRBV5-5 to TRBJ2-7, with D perhaps matching TRBD2 (5 bases). The sequenced sample was PBMCs. The clonotype comes from a young man in good health and CMV-seropositive. The CDR3 spells CASSQEFERRTYEQYF. DNA for the CDR3: TGCGCCAGCAGCCAAGAATTTGAGCGGAGGACCTACGAGCAGTACTTC. Based on the CDR3 plus reference TRBV5-5 and TRBJ2-7, the full variable domain is DAGVTQSPTHLIKTRGQQVTLRCSPISGHKSVSWYQQVLGQGPQFIFQYYEKEERGRGNFPDRFSARQFPNYSSELNVNALLLGDSALYLCASSQEFERRTYEQYFGPGTRLTVT.